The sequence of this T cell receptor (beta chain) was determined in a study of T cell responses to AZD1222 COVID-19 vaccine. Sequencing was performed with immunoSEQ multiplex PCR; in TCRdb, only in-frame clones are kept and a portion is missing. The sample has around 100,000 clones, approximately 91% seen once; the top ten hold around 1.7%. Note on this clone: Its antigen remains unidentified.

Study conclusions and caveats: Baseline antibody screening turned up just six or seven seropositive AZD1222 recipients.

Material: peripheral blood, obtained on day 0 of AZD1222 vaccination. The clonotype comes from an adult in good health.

The chain's CDR3 is CASSRADNSPLHF. CDR3 DNA sequence: TGTGCCAGTAGCCGGGCGGATAATTCACCCCTCCACTTT. The chain links TRBV19 to TRBJ1-6; no clear D gene. V lost 6 bases to trimming and J lost 5 bases, with 8 bases between them. The CDR3 extends over 13 amino acids. Germline loops: CDR1 LNHDA, CDR2 SQIVND (reference sequence).